This T cell receptor beta chain was recovered during a study of regulatory T cells in long-lasting Graves disease. With iRepertoire HTBI primers and Arm-PCR of CDR3 regions, TCR beta libraries were built. TCRdb used MiXCR to reprocess the multiplex PCR reads, holding one entry per CDR3 protein. The repertoire holds about 530,000 distinct CDR3 sequences, with around 15% as singletons. A note on this clonotype: Its matching antigen is unknown.

Findings and caveats of the study: Persistent patients shared more public clonotypes (about 2,600) than new patients (roughly 970).

V shed 6 bases and J 7 bases; nucleotides not matched to a gene: 11. This CDR3 has 13 residues. Germline V lookup: CDR1 DFQATT, CDR2 SNEGSKA (reference sequence). Time point indicated: newly diagnosed GD, antithyroid drugs for less than 3 months. PBMC RNA served as the TCR library source. These same records also appear under a second study, on T cells in Graves' hyperthyroidism and ophthalmopathy.

Sequenced material: peripheral blood mononuclear cells (PBMCs), taken at new diagnosis, from a patient treated with antithyroid drugs. J is TRBJ1-1 and V is TRBV20-1; the match to TRBD1 covers 7 bases. The TCR comes from a woman aged 40 to 65 with Graves disease. CDR3 sequence reads: CSAVLEGAGEAFF. The CDR3 region has the DNA TGCAGTGCCGTCCTGGAGGGGGCTGGTGAAGCTTTCTTT.